Listed here are 14 T cell receptor beta chains from one sample, sequenced in a study of cytomegalovirus exposure and HLA in healthy donors. This PCR relied on a set of 60 Vbeta primers and 13 Jbeta primers. Here immunoSEQ multiplex PCR was the method, and the copy in TCRdb shows in-frame clones only, minus some. Counted here are 120,000 or so clones, around 72% occurring once; the ten biggest clones make up around 9.1%. Sequenced material: PBMCs. The source of these receptors is a woman between 50 and 59 years old in good health and CMV-seropositive.

This CDR3 is CASSVDRGPKIDGYTF. The CDR3 nucleotides read TGTGCCAGCAGCGTAGACAGGGGGCCGAAGATCGACGGCTACACCTTC. V gene TRBV9 combines with J gene TRBJ1-2, with 9 bases lining up with TRBD1. CDR1 SGDLS and CDR2 YYNGEE come from the germline V gene. The CDR3 contains 16 residues. Trimming took 0 bases from V and 8 from J; bases not matched to a gene: 11.

The genes are TRBV5-1 and TRBJ2-7; TRBD2 matches at 10 bases. This CDR3 is built from 16 residues. With 2 bases clipped from V and 4 bases from J, the junction kept 9 bases outside the gene matches. CDR1 SGHRS and CDR2 YFSETQ come from the germline V gene. The CDR3 protein is CASSFSSGSFAYEQYF. CDR3 nucleotide sequence: TGCGCCAGCAGCTTCTCTAGCGGGAGCTTTGCGTACGAGCAGTACTTC.

This chain links TRBV27 with TRBJ1-1, with 8 bases identical to TRBD1. Germline V gives CDR1 MNHEY, CDR2 SMNVEV (reference sequence). V lost 6 bases and J lost 1; bases outside the gene matches: 10. This CDR3 is built from 16 residues. The CDR3 region has the DNA TGTGCCAGCAGACCAATCGGACAGGGTTGGAACACTGAAGCTTTCTTT. Protein: CASRPIGQGWNTEAFF.

This chain joins TRBV6-5 and TRBJ1-5, with D possibly being TRBD1 (6 bases). CDR1 is MNHEY, CDR2 SVGAGI, per germline. The V gene lost 2 bases and the J gene lost 7 bases, with 12 bases spanning the gap. The CDR3 loop spans 14 amino acids. This CDR3 is CASSYTQGRQPQHF. The DNA for the CDR3 is TGTGCCAGCAGTTACACACAGGGTAGACAGCCCCAGCATTTT.

The rearrangement uses TRBV6-1 and TRBJ1-1, with 10 bases that match TRBD1. The V segment lost 6 bases and the J segment 3 bases; nucleotides outside the gene matches: 1. The CDR3 spans 13 residues. Per germline, CDR1 MNHNS and CDR2 SASEGT. CDR3 coding DNA: TGTGCCAGCAGAGGACAGGGGGACACTGAAGCTTTCTTT. This codes for CASRGQGDTEAFF.

In its sample, this clone was seen a few times. The chain is built from TRBV15 and TRBJ2-1, with D maybe TRBD2 (6 bases). Trimming cost V 0 bases and J 6 bases, with 12 bases left between them. This CDR3 is 15 amino acids long. Germline V gene data show CDR1 as LNHNV and CDR2 as YYDKDF (reference sequence). The CDR3 nucleotides read TGTGCCACCAGCAGAGATTGGGGAGGATTCAATGAGCAGTTCTTC. It yields the protein CATSRDWGGFNEQFF. Using reference TRBV15 and TRBJ2-1 for the parts outside the CDR3, the full variable domain is DAMVIQNPRYQVTQFGKPVTLSCSQTLNHNVMYWYQQKSSQAPKLLFHYYDKDFNNEADTPDNFQSRRPNTSFCFLDIRSPGLGDTAMYLCATSRDWGGFNEQFFGPGTRLTVL.

The chain carries TRBV7-9 and TRBJ2-2, with D perhaps TRBD2 (6 bases). The CDR3 extends over 15 amino acids. Trimming shortened V by 1 base and J by 5 bases, and 11 bases separated the two germline ends. Germline CDR1 SEHNR, CDR2 FQNEAQ (reference sequence). The CDR3 loop is CASSLGLVETGELFF. The CDR3 bases are TGTGCCAGCAGCTTAGGACTAGTGGAGACCGGGGAGCTGTTTTTT. The full variable domain, rest sourced from reference TRBV7-9 and TRBJ2-2, is DTGVSQNPRHKITKRGQNVTFRCDPISEHNRLYWYRQTLGQGPEFLTYFQNEAQLEKSRLLSDRFSAERPKGSFSTLEIQRTEQGDSAMYLCASSLGLVETGELFFGEGSRLTVL.

This clone was found once. The chain joins TRBV7-3 to TRBJ2-2; D unclear. The CDR3 spans 14 residues. The V and J ends lost 1 base and 3 bases respectively, with 6 bases between them. Germline CDR1 is SGHTA and CDR2 is FQGTGA. CDR3 nucleotide sequence: TGTGCCAGCAGCTTAATCACTGACACCGGGGAGCTGTTTTTT. Translated, it gives CASSLITDTGELFF.

This rearrangement joins TRBV19 to TRBJ2-3, with 11 bases aligning to TRBD2. CDR1 and CDR2 from the germline V gene are LNHDA and SQIVND (reference sequence). The CDR3 spans 18 residues. The V and J ends lost 3 bases and 6 bases, in that order; junction bases with no gene match: 14. CDR3 bases: TGTGCCAGTAGTATGGCCGAGGGGACTAGCGGAGGAGGGGATACGCAGTATTTT. Protein sequence: CASSMAEGTSGGGDTQYF.

This rearrangement joins TRBV7-9 to TRBJ2-1; TRBD1 agrees at 8 bases. V lost 4 bases and J lost 6; bases outside the gene matches: 11. Germline lookup yields CDR1 SEHNR and CDR2 FQNEAQ (reference sequence). This CDR3 is 16 amino acids long. CDR3 sequence: CASSWIRGRRGNEQFF. The CDR3 DNA reads TGTGCCAGCAGCTGGATCAGGGGGCGAAGAGGCAATGAGCAGTTCTTC.

V usage is TRBV28 and J usage is TRBJ2-7; 11 bases map to TRBD2. The CDR3 consists of 16 residues. Germline V CDR1 and CDR2: MDHEN, SYDVKM. The V gene end was trimmed by 4 bases and the J gene end by 0 bases; junction bases not matched to a gene: 5. The DNA of the CDR3 is TGTGCCAGCAGTTCTACTAGCGGGGGTTTCTCCTACGAGCAGTACTTC. Amino acids: CASSSTSGGFSYEQYF. Variable domain in full (rest from reference TRBV28 and TRBJ2-7): DVKVTQSSRYLVKRTGEKVFLECVQDMDHENMFWYRQDPGLGLRLIYFSYDVKMKEKGDIPEGYSVSREKKERFSLILESASTNQTSMYLCASSSTSGGFSYEQYFGPGTRLTVT.

In this sample, this clone turned up a few times. The chain has TRBV6-1 and TRBJ1-2; 9 positions agree with TRBD1. CDR3 length: 15 residues. The V segment lost 6 bases and the J segment 6 bases; nucleotides outside the gene matches: 11. Germline lookup yields CDR1 MNHNS and CDR2 SASEGT. Here the CDR3 reads CASSGNRGTGHGYTF. As DNA, the CDR3 is TGTGCCAGCAGCGGTAATCGGGGGACAGGGCATGGCTACACCTTC.

The V call is TRBV5-8, the J call TRBJ1-2; D unclear. Trimming took off 2 bases at V and 7 bases at J, with 9 bases between the two ends. Germline V lookup: CDR1 SGHTS, CDR2 YDEGEE. The CDR3 loop spans 12 amino acids. The CDR3 sequence: CASSFPPGGYTF. CDR3 sequence (DNA): TGTGCCAGCAGCTTTCCCCCGGGTGGCTACACCTTC.

The V call is TRBV7-2, the J call TRBJ2-7, with 9 bases that match TRBD1. The CDR3 contains 14 residues. J was trimmed by 6 bases and V by 2 bases; bases with no gene match: 5. From germline, CDR1 is SGHTA and CDR2 FQGNSA. The CDR3 DNA reads TGTGCCAGCAGCTTAACAGGGGGCGCGGTCGAGCAGTACTTC. Protein sequence: CASSLTGGAVEQYF.